The entry below gives a single T cell receptor beta chain sequence along with its context. J lost 5 bases, V lost 7 bases, and 15 bases had no gene match. The germline V gene has CDR1 MDHEN and CDR2 SYDVKM. The CDR3 extends over 17 amino acids. These data originate in a study of blood T cell repertoires in COVID-19. Study context: COVID-19 samples collected from the United States, Italy and Spain covered acute and convalescent phases. The cDNA or gDNA used as material had been derived from T cells, B-cell-depleted T cells, or PBMCs.

The data were produced by immunoSEQ multiplex PCR, yet TCRdb's version contains in-frame clones alone and is incomplete. The sample contains nearly 25,000 clones, 80% to 90% of which appear only once. The sample comprised peripheral blood. The chain joins TRBV28 to TRBJ1-5; TRBD1 agrees at 9 bases. The source of this sequence is a man in his sixties or seventies with acute or convalescent COVID-19. The CDR3 loop is CASKTTGGIEVDQPQHF. As DNA, the CDR3 is TGTGCCAGCAAGACGACAGGGGGAATCGAGGTTGATCAGCCCCAGCATTTT.